Listed below are T cell receptor beta chains from one sample, sequenced in a study of T cell changes during pregnancy in multiple sclerosis. Sequencing was performed with immunoSEQ multiplex PCR; in TCRdb, only in-frame clones are kept and a portion is missing. The top ten hold approximately 1.2% of the sample, which has about 44,000 clones, roughly nine tenths seen once. Source: CD4+ T cells from peripheral blood mononuclear cells, taken after pregnancy. The receptor source for this set is a female donor with multiple sclerosis, enrolled in a pregnancy study. CDR3s include the opening cysteine and the closing phenylalanine or tryptophan. The order of the fields is CDR3 length, V gene, clone size, D gene, J gene, CDR3 protein, CDR3 DNA. The D gene is left open where the match is weak. Expanded clones are given a class, and other clones once, few, many or no size at all.

>14|TRBV5-5|-|-|TRBJ1-4
CASSVTFPREKLFF
TGTGCCAGCAGCGTGACATTTCCTCGGGAAAAACTGTTTTTT
>18|TRBV27|-|TRBD2|TRBJ2-7
CASSLTGPAVAGGREQYF
TGTGCCAGCAGTTTAACAGGCCCTGCAGTAGCGGGAGGTCGAGAGCAGTACTTC
>15|TRBV2|-|-|TRBJ1-5
CASRPPGVSNQPQHF
TGTGCCAGCAGGCCGCCCGGGGTTAGCAATCAGCCCCAGCATTTT
>13|TRBV6-6|-|-|TRBJ2-7
CASSKTSKDEQYF
TGTGCCAGCAGCAAGACTAGTAAGGACGAGCAGTACTTC
>15|TRBV10-1|-|TRBD2|TRBJ2-1
CASSEGLATNNEQFF
TGCGCCAGCAGTGAGGGACTAGCGACGAACAATGAGCAGTTCTTC
>14|TRBV5-1|-|-|TRBJ1-1
CASSLAGGATEAFF
TGCGCCAGCAGCTTGGCCGGCGGGGCCACTGAAGCTTTCTTT
>13|TRBV6-6|-|-|TRBJ1-1
CASSYPGNTEAFF
TGTGCCAGCAGTTACCCAGGGAACACTGAAGCTTTCTTT
>15|TRBV5-1|-|-|TRBJ2-5
CATNPGTNYQETQYF
TGCGCCACCAACCCGGGTACCAACTACCAAGAGACCCAGTACTTC
>15|TRBV28|-|TRBD1|TRBJ2-3
CASSLPQGSTDTQYF
TGTGCCAGCAGTCTCCCACAGGGGAGCACAGATACGCAGTATTTT
>14|TRBV2|-|-|TRBJ1-2
CASSERGSTYGYTF
TGTGCCAGCAGTGAAAGGGGTTCCACATATGGCTACACCTTC
>16|TRBV5-6|-|TRBD1|TRBJ2-5
CASITWTGSLGETQYF
TGTGCCAGCATTACCTGGACAGGGAGCCTGGGAGAGACCCAGTACTTC
>17|TRBV5-1|-|TRBD1|TRBJ1-1
CASSLTGAGGMNTEAFF
TGCGCCAGCAGCTTAACAGGGGCCGGTGGTATGAACACTGAAGCTTTCTTT
>14|TRBV5-1|-|-|TRBJ2-1
CASSPIPSYNEQFF
TGCGCCAGCAGCCCCATCCCCTCCTACAATGAGCAGTTCTTC
>13|TRBV27|-|-|TRBJ1-5
CASADLINQPQHF
TGTGCCAGCGCGGACTTAATCAATCAGCCCCAGCATTTT
>13|TRBV10-3|once|-|TRBJ2-5
CAISELAQETQYF
TGTGCCATCAGTGAACTAGCTCAAGAGACCCAGTACTTC
>16|TRBV5-8|-|TRBD2|TRBJ2-2
CASSFFLAGDTGELFF
TGTGCCAGCAGCTTCTTCCTAGCGGGAGACACCGGGGAGCTGTTTTTT
>13|TRBV7-3|few|TRBD2|TRBJ2-5
CASSSLAGNTQYF
TGTGCCAGCAGCTCTCTAGCGGGAAACACCCAGTACTTC
>16|TRBV9|-|-|TRBJ2-7
CASSVIRRGLGDEQYF
TGTGCCAGCAGCGTAATAAGGCGGGGCCTAGGGGACGAGCAGTACTTC
>15|TRBV7-9|-|TRBD2|TRBJ2-7
CASSLEVAGVREQYF
TGTGCCAGCAGCTTAGAAGTAGCGGGAGTTCGCGAGCAGTACTTC
>10|TRBV29-1|-|-|TRBJ2-5
CSGSGETQYF
TGCAGCGGGAGTGGCGAGACCCAGTACTTC
>13|TRBV2|-|-|TRBJ1-2
CASNVQGSYGYTF
TGTGCCAGCAATGTACAGGGATCCTACGGCTACACCTTC
>13|TRBV7-9|-|TRBD1|TRBJ1-2
CASSLETGVGYTF
TGTGCCAGCAGCCTAGAAACAGGGGTAGGCTACACCTTC
>16|TRBV18|-|TRBD1|TRBJ2-5
CASSSNRGGYQETQYF
TGTGCCAGCTCATCCAACAGGGGCGGATACCAAGAGACCCAGTACTTC
>14|TRBV11-2|few|-|TRBJ1-5
CASSSRHSNQPQHF
TGTGCCAGCAGCTCCCGACATAGCAATCAGCCCCAGCATTTT
>16|TRBV2|-|-|TRBJ2-3
CASSGGSGIRTDTQYF
TGTGCCAGCAGTGGGGGCTCCGGAATCCGCACAGATACGCAGTATTTT
>15|TRBV7-2|-|TRBD1|TRBJ1-4
CASSLGAGGGEKLFF
TGTGCCAGCAGCTTAGGGGCAGGGGGCGGCGAAAAACTGTTTTTT
>13|TRBV7-9|medium-sized|-|TRBJ2-7
CASSFKGASEQYF
TGTGCCAGCAGCTTCAAAGGGGCTAGCGAGCAGTACTTC
>15|TRBV2|once|-|TRBJ2-2
CASSEQGTNTGELFF
TGTGCCAGCAGTGAGCAGGGGACGAACACCGGGGAGCTGTTTTTT
>15|TRBV5-1|-|TRBD2|TRBJ2-7
CASSYLAGFTYEQYF
TGCGCCAGCAGCTACTTAGCGGGATTCACCTACGAGCAGTACTTC
>12|TRBV7-2|-|-|TRBJ2-5
CASSPREETQYF
TGTGCCAGCAGCCCCCGGGAGGAGACCCAGTACTTC
>13|TRBV30|once|-|TRBJ2-5
CAWKVEASGTQYF
TGTGCCTGGAAGGTGGAAGCCTCGGGGACCCAGTACTTC
>15|TRBV5-4|-|-|TRBJ2-7
CASSPLPAGFNEQYF
TGTGCCAGCAGCCCCCTCCCAGCGGGTTTTAACGAGCAGTACTTC
>15|TRBV30|-|-|TRBJ1-4
CAWIRPGATNEKLFF
TGTGCCTGGATTAGACCGGGAGCAACTAATGAAAAACTGTTTTTT
>16|TRBV7-7|once|TRBD1|TRBJ2-1
CASSPLQGASYNEQFF
TGTGCTAGCAGCCCACTACAGGGGGCATCCTACAATGAGCAGTTCTTC
>15|TRBV5-1|-|TRBD1|TRBJ2-5
CASSLGDSYQETQYF
TGCGCCAGCAGCTTGGGGGACAGCTACCAAGAGACCCAGTACTTC
>15|TRBV27|-|-|TRBJ1-3
CASAKGQPSGNTIYF
TGTGCCAGCGCCAAGGGGCAGCCCTCTGGAAACACCATATATTTT
>17|TRBV21-1|-|-|TRBJ1-2
CASSYELRQGEDYGYTF
TGTGCCAGCAGCTACGAGCTAAGACAGGGGGAGGACTATGGCTACACCTTC
>17|TRBV4-2|once|TRBD2|TRBJ2-3
CASRKGGLAGNTDTQYF
TGTGCCAGCAGGAAAGGGGGGCTAGCGGGCAACACAGATACGCAGTATTTT
>17|TRBV7-3|-|-|TRBJ2-2
CASSLSTGGGSTGELFF
TGTGCCAGCAGCTTAAGTACAGGGGGGGGCAGCACCGGGGAGCTGTTTTTT
>15|TRBV12-2|once|-|TRBJ1-3
CASRPDKSSGNTIYF
TGTGCAAGTCGTCCGGACAAGAGCTCTGGAAACACCATATATTTT
>14|TRBV7-2|-|-|TRBJ1-1
CASSKGLLNTEAFF
TGTGCCAGCAGCAAAGGACTGCTGAACACTGAAGCTTTCTTT
>14|TRBV28|-|-|TRBJ1-1
CASSTVGSDTEAFF
TGTGCCAGCAGCACCGTCGGGTCGGACACTGAAGCTTTCTTT
>15|TRBV7-2|once|TRBD1|TRBJ1-3
CASSPQGGTGNTIYF
TGTGCCAGCAGCCCTCAGGGGGGAACTGGAAACACCATATATTTT
>14|TRBV7-2|-|-|TRBJ2-5
CASSLSGIQETQYF
TGTGCCAGCAGCTTAAGCGGAATCCAAGAGACCCAGTACTTC
>16|TRBV28|-|TRBD2|TRBJ2-7
CASRRGGGPAAYEQYF
TGTGCCAGCAGGCGGGGGGGTGGACCGGCGGCCTACGAGCAGTACTTC
>14|TRBV5-6|-|-|TRBJ2-5
CASSFYRPQETQYF
TGTGCCAGCAGCTTCTACAGGCCCCAAGAGACCCAGTACTTC
>13|TRBV28|-|-|TRBJ2-7
CASRRTTTYEQYF
TGTGCCAGCAGGCGGACTACTACCTACGAGCAGTACTTC
>14|TRBV18|once|-|TRBJ1-2
CASSPAGPDYGYTF
TGTGCCAGCTCACCGGCAGGGCCGGACTATGGCTACACCTTC
>15|TRBV7-2|once|TRBD1|TRBJ2-7
CASSLAGTGRDEQYF
TGTGCCAGCAGCTTAGCAGGGACAGGGCGTGACGAGCAGTACTTC
>15|TRBV30|-|TRBD1|TRBJ1-2
CAWSVAGGSNYGYTF
TGTGCCTGGAGTGTGGCAGGGGGAAGTAACTATGGCTACACCTTC
>14|TRBV6-5|-|-|TRBJ2-6
CASSGASGANVLTF
TGTGCCAGCAGTGGGGCCTCTGGGGCCAACGTCCTGACTTTC
>15|TRBV6-1|few|TRBD2|TRBJ2-3
CASSGASGGTDTQYF
TGTGCCAGCAGCGGGGCTAGCGGGGGGACAGATACGCAGTATTTT
>17|TRBV5-1|once|TRBD2|TRBJ2-1
CASSRTTSGRLYNEQFF
TGCGCCAGCAGCCGGACTACTAGCGGGAGACTCTACAATGAGCAGTTCTTC
>15|TRBV5-4|-|TRBD2|TRBJ2-7
CASSLGGGMSYEQYF
TGTGCCAGCAGCTTGGGGGGGGGAATGTCCTACGAGCAGTACTTC
>14|TRBV30|-|TRBD2|TRBJ2-1
CARSTSGTYNEQFF
TGTGCCCGTTCTACTAGCGGGACCTACAATGAGCAGTTCTTC
>15|TRBV5-1|-|-|TRBJ1-1
CASSSGVGWNTEAFF
TGCGCCAGCAGCTCAGGGGTTGGTTGGAACACTGAAGCTTTCTTT
>16|TRBV7-9|once|-|TRBJ2-5
CASSSPGGLIQETQYF
TGTGCCAGCAGCTCCCCCGGGGGGCTCATTCAAGAGACCCAGTACTTC